This TCR beta chain came from a study of neurological immune-mediated disorders. Regarding the study as a whole: On phylogenetic grouping, the repertoires of 18 of 34 multiple sclerosis patients fell within one related-CDR3 cluster, constituting a possible signature.

In this sample, this clonotype turned up many times. Its specificity is not known. The method for making cDNA was 5'RACE, and it used 10-nucleotide random UMIs. In every sequencing run, more than 170 million TCR-beta sequences were generated from 15-18 subjects. TCRdb re-called the 5' RACE reads with MiXCR, one entry per CDR3 protein. In the table there are about 95,000 distinct CDR3 sequences, around 3.3% of which are singletons. This CDR3 contains 13 residues. Germline lookup yields CDR1 MDHEN and CDR2 SYDVKM. The germline V and J ends were trimmed by 3 bases and 7 bases, with 12 bases remaining between them.

The chain links TRBV28 to TRBJ1-2; D may be TRBD1 (6 bases). This TCR came from a woman younger than 35 with multiple sclerosis. The sample was PBMCs. The CDR3 bases are TGTGCCAGCAGTTTCCGGGGGCCCAGTGGCTACACCTTC. This encodes CASSFRGPSGYTF.